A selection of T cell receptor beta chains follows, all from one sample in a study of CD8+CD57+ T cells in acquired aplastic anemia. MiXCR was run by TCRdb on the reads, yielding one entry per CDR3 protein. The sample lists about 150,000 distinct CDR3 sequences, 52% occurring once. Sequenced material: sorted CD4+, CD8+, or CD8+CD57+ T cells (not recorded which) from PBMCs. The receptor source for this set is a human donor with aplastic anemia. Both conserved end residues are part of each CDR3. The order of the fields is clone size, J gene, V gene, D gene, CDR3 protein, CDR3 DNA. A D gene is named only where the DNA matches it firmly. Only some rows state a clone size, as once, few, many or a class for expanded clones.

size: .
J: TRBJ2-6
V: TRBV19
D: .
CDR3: CASSPWEAGANVLTF
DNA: TGTGCCAGTAGTCCCTGGGAGGCTGGGGCCAACGTCCTGACTTTC

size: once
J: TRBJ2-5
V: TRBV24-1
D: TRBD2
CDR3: CATRDSLAGETQYF
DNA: TGTGCCACCCGGGACAGTCTAGCGGGGGAGACCCAGTACTTC

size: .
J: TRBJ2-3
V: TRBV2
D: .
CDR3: CASVLLGQARLADTQYF
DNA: TGTGCCAGCGTACTTTTAGGGCAGGCTAGATTGGCAGATACGCAGTATTTT

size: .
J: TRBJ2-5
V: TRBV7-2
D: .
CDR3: CASSHSNQQETQYF
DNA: TGTGCCAGCAGCCACTCAAATCAGCAGGAGACCCAGTACTTC

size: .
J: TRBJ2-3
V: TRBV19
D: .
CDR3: CASSRQFDTQYF
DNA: TGTGCCAGTAGTAGACAGTTCGATACGCAGTATTTT

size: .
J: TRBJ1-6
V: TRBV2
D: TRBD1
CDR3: CASMRGQVYDSPLHF
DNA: TGTGCCAGCATGCGGGGACAGGTATACGATTCACCCCTCCACTTT

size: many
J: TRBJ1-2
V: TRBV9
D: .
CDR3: CASSVAWGSDGYTF
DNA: TGTGCCAGCAGCGTAGCGTGGGGGAGCGATGGCTACACCTTC

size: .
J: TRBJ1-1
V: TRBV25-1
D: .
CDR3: CASARWTEAFF
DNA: TGTGCCAGCGCCCGATGGACTGAAGCTTTCTTT

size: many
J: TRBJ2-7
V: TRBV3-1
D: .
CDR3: CASSPSFNLDEQYF
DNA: TGTGCCAGCAGCCCAAGCTTTAACCTAGACGAGCAGTACTTC

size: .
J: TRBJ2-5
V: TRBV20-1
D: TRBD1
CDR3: CSARGFGETQYF
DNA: TGCAGTGCCAGGGGGTTTGGGGAGACCCAGTACTTC

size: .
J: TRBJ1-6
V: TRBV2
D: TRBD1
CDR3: CASSAGTDNSPLHF
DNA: TGTGCCAGCAGCGCCGGGACAGATAATTCACCCCTCCACTTT

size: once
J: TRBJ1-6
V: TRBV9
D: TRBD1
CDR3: CASSVQGANSPLHF
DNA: TGTGCCAGCAGCGTACAGGGGGCTAATTCACCCCTCCACTTT

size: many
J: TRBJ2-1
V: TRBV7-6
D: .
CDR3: CASSLKAGGYNEQFF
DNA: TGTGCCAGCAGCTTAAAGGCAGGGGGGTACAATGAGCAGTTCTTC

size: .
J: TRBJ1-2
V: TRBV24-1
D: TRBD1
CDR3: CATSDPDRGGGYTF
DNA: TGTGCCACCAGTGATCCCGACAGGGGGGGTGGCTACACCTTC

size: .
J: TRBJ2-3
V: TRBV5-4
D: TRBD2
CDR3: CATLAGGPSDTQYF
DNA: TGTGCTACTCTAGCGGGGGGGCCCTCAGATACGCAGTATTTT

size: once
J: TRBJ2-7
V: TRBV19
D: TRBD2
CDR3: CASSSAGGPDEQYF
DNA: TGTGCCAGTAGTTCGGCGGGAGGGCCGGACGAGCAGTACTTC

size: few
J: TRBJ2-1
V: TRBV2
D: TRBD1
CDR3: CASSPDRGLYNEQFF
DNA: TGTGCCAGCAGTCCGGACAGGGGACTTTACAATGAGCAGTTCTTC

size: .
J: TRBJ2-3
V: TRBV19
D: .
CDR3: CASSRAGAEDTQYF
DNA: TGTGCCAGTAGTAGGGCGGGGGCCGAAGATACGCAGTATTTT

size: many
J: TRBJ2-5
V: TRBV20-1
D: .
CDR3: CSARDGGGQETQYF
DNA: TGCAGTGCTAGAGATGGAGGGGGCCAAGAGACCCAGTACTTC

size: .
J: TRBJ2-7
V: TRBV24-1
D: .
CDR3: CATSDNRGNPYEQYF
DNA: TGTGCCACCAGTGATAATCGGGGGAACCCCTACGAGCAGTACTTC

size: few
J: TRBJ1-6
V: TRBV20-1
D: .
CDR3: CSASLGVALLGSPLHF
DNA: TGCAGTGCTAGTCTCGGGGTTGCCTTGCTCGGATCACCCCTCCACTTT

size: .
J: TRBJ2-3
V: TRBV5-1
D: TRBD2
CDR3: CASGLAAPTDTQYF
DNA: TGCGCCAGCGGCCTAGCGGCCCCCACAGATACGCAGTATTTT

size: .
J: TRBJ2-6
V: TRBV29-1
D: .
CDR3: CSVDHTGANVLTF
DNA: TGCAGCGTTGATCACACTGGGGCCAACGTCCTGACTTTC

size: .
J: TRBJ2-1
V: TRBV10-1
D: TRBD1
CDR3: CARFGTGDLDEQFF
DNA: TGCGCCAGGTTCGGGACAGGGGATTTAGATGAGCAGTTCTTC

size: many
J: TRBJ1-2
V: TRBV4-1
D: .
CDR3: CASSLADGYTF
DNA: TGCGCCAGCAGCCTAGCGGATGGCTACACCTTC

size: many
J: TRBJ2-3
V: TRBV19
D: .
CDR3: CASSQGGEGGTQYF
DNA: TGTGCCAGTAGTCAAGGGGGAGAGGGGGGTACGCAGTATTTT

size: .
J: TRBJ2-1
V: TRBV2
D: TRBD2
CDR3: CASGLAGPYNEQFF
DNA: TGTGCCAGCGGACTAGCGGGCCCATACAATGAGCAGTTCTTC

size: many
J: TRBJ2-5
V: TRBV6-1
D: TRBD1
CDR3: CASSPMTGSETQYF
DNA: TGTGCCAGCAGCCCGATGACAGGGTCAGAGACCCAGTACTTC

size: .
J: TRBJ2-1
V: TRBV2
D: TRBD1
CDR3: CAILEDRPNEQFF
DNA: TGTGCCATATTAGAGGACAGGCCCAATGAGCAGTTCTTC

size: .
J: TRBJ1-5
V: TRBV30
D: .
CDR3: CAWSPDSSQPQHF
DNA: TGTGCCTGGAGTCCGGACAGCAGTCAGCCCCAGCATTTT

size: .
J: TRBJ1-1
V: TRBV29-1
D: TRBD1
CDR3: CSVGDRQNTEAFF
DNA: TGCAGCGTTGGGGACAGGCAAAACACTGAAGCTTTCTTT

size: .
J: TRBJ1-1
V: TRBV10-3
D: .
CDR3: CAISEQNGGATEAFF
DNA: TGTGCCATCAGTGAGCAGAATGGAGGTGCCACTGAAGCTTTCTTT

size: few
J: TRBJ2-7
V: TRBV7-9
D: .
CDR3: CASSFLGNEGEQYF
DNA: TGTGCCAGCAGCTTCCTCGGGAACGAAGGGGAGCAGTACTTC

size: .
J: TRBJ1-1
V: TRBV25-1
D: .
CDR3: CASRGFTEAFF
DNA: TGTGCCAGCCGGGGGTTCACTGAAGCTTTCTTT

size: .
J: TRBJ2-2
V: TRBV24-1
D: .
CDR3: CATSDSSEGWELFF
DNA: TGTGCCACCAGTGATTCGAGCGAGGGGTGGGAGCTGTTTTTT

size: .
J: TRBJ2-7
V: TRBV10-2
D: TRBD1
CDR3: CASGDSSYEQYF
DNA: TGCGCCAGCGGGGACAGTTCCTACGAGCAGTACTTC

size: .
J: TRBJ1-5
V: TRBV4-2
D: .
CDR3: CASSQDLGGQPQHF
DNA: TGTGCCAGCAGCCAAGATTTGGGCGGGCAGCCCCAGCATTTT

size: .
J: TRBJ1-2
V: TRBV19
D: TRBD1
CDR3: CASSIPTGSGYGYTF
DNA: TGTGCCAGTAGTATCCCGACAGGGTCCGGCTATGGCTACACCTTC

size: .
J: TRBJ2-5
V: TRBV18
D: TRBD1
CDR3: CASSPLQGARETQYF
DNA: TGTGCCAGCTCACCGCTACAGGGGGCAAGGGAGACCCAGTACTTC

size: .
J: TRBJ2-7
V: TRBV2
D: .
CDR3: CASSETGSEQYF
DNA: TGTGCCAGCAGTGAGACAGGATCCGAGCAGTACTTC

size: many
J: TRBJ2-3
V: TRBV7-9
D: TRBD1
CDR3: CASSFPRQGVTDTQYF
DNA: TGTGCCAGCAGCTTTCCCCGACAGGGGGTCACAGATACGCAGTATTTT

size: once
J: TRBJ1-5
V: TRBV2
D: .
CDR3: CASSDFGGLASAQHF
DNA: TGTGCCAGCAGTGATTTTGGGGGCCTAGCTTCGGCCCAGCATTTT

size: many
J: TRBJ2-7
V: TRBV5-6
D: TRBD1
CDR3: CASSPGQGLYEQYF
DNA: TGTGCCAGCAGCCCCGGACAGGGACTCTACGAGCAGTACTTC